The 23 T cell receptor beta chains presented below share a single source sample, sequenced in a study of identical twins (TCRdb year 2016). Libraries came from 5' RACE. Instrument used: Illumina HiSeq 2000. Starting from the raw public reads, TCRdb applied fastp trimming at Q25, assembled clones with MiXCR and retained in-frame beta chains. When rows share a CDR3 protein, they turn into one entry using the most common DNA and genes. This sample holds roughly 260,000 distinct CDR3 sequences; approximately 7.3% were observed only once. The leading ten clones occupy under 6.5% of the sample. This sample was shared with a second study, whose subject was yellow fever vaccine responses in identical twins.

Input material: CD8+ T cells sorted from blood. These receptors all stem from a young woman in good health.

A few counts support this clonotype. The J gene is TRBJ2-1, the V gene TRBV2; TRBD1 aligns across 10 bases. Germline CDR1 and CDR2: SNHLY and FYNNEI. This CDR3 has 16 amino acids. Losses at the gene ends were 6 bases for V and 4 bases for J; bases not matched to a gene: 9. The CDR3 region is CASRTGTGDPYNEQFF. The CDR3 region has the DNA TGTGCCAGCAGGACCGGGACAGGGGATCCTTACAATGAGCAGTTCTTC. Full variable domain (rest looked up from reference TRBV2 and TRBJ2-1): EPEVTQTPSHQVTQMGQEVILRCVPISNHLYFYWYRQILGQKVEFLVSFYNNEISEKSEIFDDQFSVERPDGSNFTLKIRSTKLEDSAMYFCASRTGTGDPYNEQFFGPGTRLTVL.

This clonotype was counted only a few times. The CDR3 region is CASSLAPETEAFF. CDR3 DNA: TGTGCCAGCAGCTTGGCCCCCGAAACTGAAGCTTTCTTT. V gene TRBV5-8 combines with J gene TRBJ1-1; D gene unclear. V lost 0 bases and J 5 bases, leaving 8 bases between the germline ends. Germline V gives CDR1 SGHTS, CDR2 YDEGEE. The CDR3 extends over 13 amino acids.

This clonotype was counted only a few times. The gene calls are TRBV11-2 and TRBJ2-1; D call uncertain. This CDR3 has 16 residues. V dropped 6 bases and J dropped 9 bases, with 24 bases sitting between them. Per the germline V gene, CDR1 is SGHAT and CDR2 is FQNNGV. This CDR3 is CASSLEPYRTRPEQFF. In nucleotides, the CDR3 is TGTGCCAGCAGTTTGGAGCCTTATCGGACCCGCCCTGAGCAGTTCTTC.

The J gene is TRBJ2-1, the V gene TRBV7-6, with 7 nucleotides matching TRBD2. V shed 5 bases and J 4 bases; nucleotides not matched to a gene: 8. Germline V gene data show CDR1 as SGHVS and CDR2 as FNYEAQ. This CDR3 is built from 15 residues. The CDR3 sequence: CASSPGGSGYNEQFF. CDR3 DNA sequence: TGTGCCAGCAGCCCCGGGGGGTCAGGATACAATGAGCAGTTCTTC.

This clonotype has ten or more counts. The chain employs TRBV19 and TRBJ2-4, with D maybe TRBD1 (6 bases). CDR1 LNHDA and CDR2 SQIVND come from the germline V gene (reference sequence). The CDR3 has 13 residues. The V end was cut by 6 bases, the J end by 8 bases, with 14 bases between. The CDR3 spells CASSEQGWDIQYF. CDR3 sequence (DNA): TGTGCCAGTAGCGAACAGGGATGGGACATTCAGTACTTC.

This clonotype was seen ten or more times. The V call is TRBV7-9, the J call TRBJ1-3; 7 bases agree with TRBD1. The CDR3 contains 15 residues. The germline CDR1 and CDR2 sequences are SEHNR and FQNEAQ (reference sequence). Trimming cost V 2 bases and J 2 bases; bases outside gene matches: 3. CDR3 nucleotide sequence: TGTGCCAGCAGCTTAAGGGACAGTGCTGGAAACACCATATATTTT. This sequence encodes CASSLRDSAGNTIYF.

This chain joins TRBV20-1 and TRBJ2-7, with 8 bases identical to TRBD1. Germline values: CDR1 DFQATT, CDR2 SNEGSKA (reference sequence). J was trimmed by 2 bases and V by 6 bases; bases with no gene match: 9. CDR3 length: 14 amino acids. CDR3 loop: CSARGRISTYEQYV. CDR3 DNA sequence: TGCAGTGCCAGGGGGCGAATAAGCACCTACGAGCAGTACGTC.

Concerning this clonotype: A read error may be the cause here, since a much bigger clone is one base away. The chain couples TRBV5-5 to TRBJ2-7; D gene unclear. V shed 3 bases and J shed 3 bases, with 4 bases lying between them. The V gene's germline CDR1 is SGHKS and CDR2 YYEKEE (reference sequence). The CDR3 has 11 residues. CDR3 coding DNA: TGTGCCAGCAGCTCCCTCTACGAGCAGTACTTC. Its translation is CASSSLYEQYF.

The V call is TRBV4-1, the J call TRBJ2-7; D gene uncertain. The CDR3 extends over 16 amino acids. The germline V gene encodes CDR1 MGHRA and CDR2 YSYEKL. V was cut by 1 base and J by 2 bases, with 15 bases left in between. The CDR3 sequence is CASSQALLTATYEQYF. The CDR3 DNA follows: TGCGCCAGCAGCCAAGCTCTCTTAACGGCGACCTACGAGCAGTACTTC.

This clonotype was observed a handful of times. This chain uses TRBV24-1 with TRBJ2-2; D gene ambiguous. With 3 bases removed from V and 0 bases from J, the gap between germline ends came to 7 bases. The CDR3 is made up of 15 amino acids. CDR1 is KGHDR and CDR2 is SFDVKD in the germline V gene. The CDR3 bases are TGTGCCACCAGTGATCTGGAGACGAACACCGGGGAGCTGTTTTTT. Translating it yields CATSDLETNTGELFF.

This clonotype was observed at least ten times. The chain couples TRBV7-8 to TRBJ1-4, with D possibly matching TRBD1 (6 bases). Germline CDR1 is SGHVS and CDR2 is FQNEAQ. The CDR3 spans 15 residues. V lost 6 bases, J lost 5 bases, and 16 bases lay in between. The CDR3 spells CASSSRGQLNEKLFF. CDR3 DNA: TGTGCCAGCAGTTCCAGGGGTCAGCTGAATGAAAAACTGTTTTTT.

This clonotype was detected only a few times. The V and J genes are TRBV5-4 and TRBJ2-3, with D tentatively TRBD1 or TRBD2 (6 bases each). V lost 2 bases to trimming and J lost 4 bases, with 11 bases between them. The CDR3 has 14 residues. Germline lookup yields CDR1 SGHNT and CDR2 YYREEE (reference sequence). CDR3 loop: CASSFSGASDTQYF. The CDR3 bases are TGTGCCAGCAGCTTTTCGGGGGCCTCAGATACGCAGTATTTT.

The chain couples TRBV7-8 to TRBJ2-1, with a tentative D call TRBD1 (6 bases). This CDR3 is built from 14 residues. The germline V and J ends were trimmed by 4 bases and 7 bases, with 14 bases remaining between them. Germline loops: CDR1 SGHVS, CDR2 FQNEAQ. DNA of the CDR3: TGTGCCAGCAGCTATGGGGGCGAGGAAAATGAGCAGTTCTTC. As protein: CASSYGGEENEQFF. The full variable domain, completed using reference TRBV7-8 and TRBJ2-1, is GAGVSQSPRYKVAKRGQDVALRCDPISGHVSLFWYQQALGQGPEFLTYFQNEAQLDKSGLPSDRFFAERPEGSVSTLKIQRTQQEDSAVYLCASSYGGEENEQFFGPGTRLTVL.

This clonotype occurred many times. Here the CDR3 DNA reads TGTGCCAGCAGCCCATCCGGGAGCTTTTACGAGCAGTACTTC. This encodes CASSPSGSFYEQYF. The chain uses TRBV7-6 and TRBJ2-7, with D perhaps TRBD2 (6 bases). The germline V gene has CDR1 SGHVS and CDR2 FNYEAQ. V gave up 5 bases and J gave up 4 bases, with 15 bases separating them. The CDR3 is 14 amino acids.

This clonotype was seen only a few times. J is TRBJ2-7 and V is TRBV7-9; 7 bases align to TRBD1. Germline lookup yields CDR1 SEHNR and CDR2 FQNEAQ (reference sequence). The CDR3 spans 16 residues. V trimming: 4 bases; J trimming: 0 bases; junction bases outside the gene matches: 9. CDR3 in DNA: TGTGCCAGCAGCTCGCCGACAGGGCAAAGCTCCTACGAGCAGTACTTC. Translation gives CASSSPTGQSSYEQYF.

The chain uses TRBV6-1 and TRBJ2-1; 7 positions match TRBD2. V was clipped by 8 bases and J by 0 bases; unmatched bases: 13. CDR1 and CDR2 from the germline V gene are MNHNS and SASEGT. This CDR3 region has 17 residues. The CDR3 DNA sequence: TGTGCCAGCCCCTGGGGGTCTAGCGGTCCCTCCTACAATGAGCAGTTCTTC. Its translation is CASPWGSSGPSYNEQFF.

This clonotype was counted at least ten times. The J gene is TRBJ1-1, the V gene TRBV5-6, with D hard to call. In germline, CDR1 is SGHDT, CDR2 YYEEEE. CDR3 length equals 13 residues. Trimming left V 4 bases short and J 4 bases short, with 11 bases between. The CDR3 DNA reads TGTGCCAGCAGCGTGGACTTTCCCACTGAAGCTTTCTTT. Translated: CASSVDFPTEAFF.

Many counts were recorded for this clonotype. The rearrangement uses TRBV7-9 and TRBJ1-1; possible D gene TRBD1, 5 bases. The germline CDR1 and CDR2 sequences are SEHNR and FQNEAQ (reference sequence). Trimming shortened V by 1 base and J by 3 bases, and 9 bases separated the two germline ends. CDR3 length: 14 residues. Here the CDR3 DNA reads TGTGCCAGCAGCTTAGGGGGCCCGGACACTGAAGCTTTCTTT. It is translated as CASSLGGPDTEAFF. Variable domain in full (rest from reference TRBV7-9 and TRBJ1-1): DTGVSQNPRHKITKRGQNVTFRCDPISEHNRLYWYRQTLGQGPEFLTYFQNEAQLEKSRLLSDRFSAERPKGSFSTLEIQRTEQGDSAMYLCASSLGGPDTEAFFGQGTRLTVV.

This clonotype showed up many times. The V call is TRBV20-1, the J call TRBJ2-1; TRBD2 agrees at 10 bases. Germline loops: CDR1 DFQATT, CDR2 SNEGSKA (reference sequence). The ends lost 0 bases at V and 8 bases at J; junction bases unmatched: 16. The CDR3 is 18 residues long. The CDR3 sequence is CSARDRASGRMGADEQFF. CDR3 DNA: TGCAGTGCTAGAGATCGGGCTAGCGGGAGAATGGGGGCGGATGAGCAGTTCTTC.

A few counts support this clonotype. This sequence joins TRBV19 and TRBJ2-3; D is perhaps TRBD2 (6 bases). V was trimmed by 3 bases and J by 4 bases, leaving 23 bases between them. Germline-derived CDR1 and CDR2 are LNHDA and SQIVND (reference sequence). This CDR3 contains 18 residues. The CDR3 region is CASSMEGRSPSIADTQYF. In DNA form, the CDR3 reads TGTGCCAGTAGTATGGAGGGACGTTCACCTAGCATCGCAGATACGCAGTATTTT.

The chain couples TRBV19 to TRBJ2-7; 7 nucleotides match TRBD1. J was trimmed by 4 bases and V by 4 bases; bases with no gene match: 4. The germline CDR1 and CDR2 sequences are LNHDA and SQIVND (reference sequence). CDR3 size: 13 residues. The CDR3 is CASSKQGKYEQYF. The DNA for the CDR3 is TGTGCCAGTAGTAAACAGGGGAAGTACGAGCAGTACTTC.

The chain links TRBV7-9 to TRBJ1-1, with D unclear. Germline-derived CDR1 and CDR2 are SEHNR and FQNEAQ (reference sequence). The CDR3 runs 15 residues. Trimming took 1 base from V and 3 from J, leaving 12 bases between them. CDR3 sequence (DNA): TGTGCCAGCAGCTTAGGACCACGGGCGGACACTGAAGCTTTCTTT. It is translated as CASSLGPRADTEAFF.

This clonotype was seen only a few times. The chain employs TRBV7-9 and TRBJ2-1; the D call may be TRBD1 or TRBD2 (7 bases each). This CDR3 has 16 amino acids. Trimming took 1 base from V and 8 from J, leaving 18 bases between them. CDR1 is SEHNR and CDR2 is FQNEAQ in the germline V gene (reference sequence). The CDR3 nucleotides are TGTGCCAGCAGCTTAGTTGGGCAGGGGGGGAGGGATGAGCAGTTCTTC. Protein: CASSLVGQGGRDEQFF.